The 21 T cell receptor beta chains presented below share a single source sample, sequenced in a study of CD8+CD57+ T cells in acquired aplastic anemia. Genomic DNA acted as the template from which TCR beta VDJ combination and CDR3 sequence profiling were carried out. TCRdb ran MiXCR on the reads and lists one entry per CDR3 protein. The sample has around 430,000 distinct CDR3 sequences; approximately 33% are singletons. The sequenced patients had an expansion of CD8+CD57+ cells seen by flow cytometry. What was sequenced was sorted CD4+, CD8+, or CD8+CD57+ T cells (not recorded which) from PBMCs. Receptor source: a human donor with aplastic anemia.

The chain is built from TRBV29-1 and TRBJ1-2; a weak D match, TRBD1 (5 bases). This CDR3 is 12 amino acids long. V shed 8 bases and J shed 4 bases, with 14 bases lying between them. Per germline, CDR1 SQVTM and CDR2 ANQGSEA. CDR3 region: CSLDGGLYGYTF. The CDR3 DNA reads as TGCAGCTTAGATGGGGGACTCTATGGCTACACCTTC.

This clonotype showed up many times. The chain joins TRBV2 to TRBJ1-1; possible D gene TRBD1, 5 bases. This CDR3 spans 12 amino acids. The V gene lost 10 bases and the J gene lost 3 bases, with 12 bases spanning the gap. The germline V gene encodes CDR1 SNHLY and CDR2 FYNNEI. In DNA form, the CDR3 reads TGTGCCACAGGGTCGGAGGACACTGAAGCTTTCTTT. Translating gives CATGSEDTEAFF.

This clonotype showed up many times. CDR3 sequence: CSVASSGRASEQFF. The CDR3 nucleotides read TGCAGCGTTGCATCTAGCGGGAGGGCCAGTGAGCAGTTCTTC. V is TRBV29-1 and J is TRBJ2-1, with TRBD2 matching over 12 bases. The V gene end was trimmed by 4 bases and the J gene end by 9 bases; junction bases not matched to a gene: 7. The CDR3 has 14 residues. CDR1 is SQVTM and CDR2 is ANQGSEA in the germline V gene.

This clonotype was observed many times. The rearrangement links TRBV24-1 to TRBJ1-5; 8 bases line up with TRBD1. The CDR3 has 16 residues. CDR1 and CDR2 (germline): KGHDR, SFDVKD. Losses at the gene ends were 5 bases for V and 7 bases for J; bases not matched to a gene: 12. CDR3 nucleotide sequence: TGTGCCACCAGTGTCCTATCCGGGACAGGATGCCAGCCCCAGCATTTT. As protein: CATSVLSGTGCQPQHF.

This clonotype has a count of ten or more. CDR3 region: CAISESIGPLRSNQPQHF. CDR3 sequence (DNA): TGTGCCATCAGTGAGTCGATAGGGCCCCTTCGGAGCAATCAGCCCCAGCATTTT. The chain employs TRBV10-3 and TRBJ1-5; D uncertain. The germline V gene encodes CDR1 ENHRY and CDR2 SYGVKD. This CDR3 is 18 amino acids long. Trimming took off 0 bases at V and 1 base at J, with 16 bases between the two ends.

With respect to this clonotype: Possible read error: a much larger clone is one base away. The J gene is TRBJ1-3, the V gene TRBV2, with TRBD1 matching 7 bases. Per the germline V gene, CDR1 is SNHLY and CDR2 is FYNNEI. This CDR3 spans 16 amino acids. V trimming: 4 bases; J trimming: 8 bases; junction bases outside the gene matches: 14. For the CDR3, the DNA is TGTGCCAGCAGTGTTGGTCTAACAGGGGTCGGAGACACCATATATTTT. Translation: CASSVGLTGVGDTIYF.

The table lists this clonotype with a few counts. The chain uses TRBV7-9 and TRBJ1-1; D possibly corresponds to TRBD1 (6 bases). The CDR3 is made up of 15 amino acids. Trimming pared 1 base from V and 5 bases from J, leaving 14 bases between. Germline assignment: CDR1 SEHNR and CDR2 FQNEAQ (reference sequence). CDR3 sequence: CASSLDSGVYTEAFF. In DNA, the CDR3 is TGTGCCAGCAGCTTAGATTCAGGGGTTTATACTGAAGCTTTCTTT.

This clonotype was seen a few times. J is TRBJ2-5 and V is TRBV10-3; 7 positions match TRBD1. This CDR3 spans 14 amino acids. The V segment lost 7 bases and the J segment 5 bases; nucleotides outside the gene matches: 10. Per germline, CDR1 ENHRY and CDR2 SYGVKD. The CDR3, as DNA: TGTGCCATCACAGGGACAGCCGATACGGAGACCCAGTACTTC. Its translation is CAITGTADTETQYF.

The rearrangement joins TRBV19 to TRBJ1-2; 12 nucleotides agree with TRBD1. Germline V gene sequence: CDR1 LNHDA, CDR2 SQIVND (reference sequence). The CDR3 covers 14 residues. The junction had 9 bases not matched to a gene; V was cut back by 8 bases and J by 8 bases. DNA for the CDR3: TGTGCCAGTGCCAAGGGACAGGGGGCTGCCGGCTACACCTTC. Protein product: CASAKGQGAAGYTF.

Points on this clonotype: This may be a read error: a much more frequent sequence differs by one nucleotide. This chain connects TRBV2 to TRBJ2-7, with 7 bases lining up with TRBD1. This CDR3 has 14 amino acids. Germline loops: CDR1 SNHLY, CDR2 FYNNEI. CDR3 nucleotide sequence: TGTGCCGGCAGTTGGGACAGAAAGACCTACGAGCAGTACTTC. Protein product: CAGSWDRKTYEQYF. The variable domain in full, with the rest retrieved from reference TRBV2 and TRBJ2-7, is EPEVTQTPSHQVTQMGQEVILRCVPISNHLYFYWYRQILGQKVEFLVSFYNNEISEKSEIFDDQFSVERPDGSNFTLKIRSTKLEDSAMYFCAGSWDRKTYEQYFGPGTRLTVT.

This chain links TRBV19 with TRBJ1-2; TRBD1 might be the D (5 bases). The CDR3 covers 12 residues. Germline V CDR1 and CDR2: LNHDA, SQIVND (reference sequence). Trimming shortened V by 11 bases and J by 4 bases, and 14 bases separated the two germline ends. The CDR3 bases are TGTGCCTGGGACGGGGGAGGCTATGGCTACACCTTC. As protein: CAWDGGGYGYTF.

This clonotype was detected many times. The CDR3 reads CASGGLAGGNIQYF. CDR3 bases: TGTGCCAGTGGAGGACTAGCGGGGGGAAACATTCAGTACTTC. The rearrangement joins TRBV19 to TRBJ2-4; 14 nucleotides align to TRBD2. The J segment lost 6 bases and the V segment lost 8 bases, leaving 3 bases of the junction unmatched. The CDR3 covers 14 residues. Per the germline V gene, CDR1 is LNHDA and CDR2 is SQIVND (reference sequence).

This clonotype has ten or more counts. The chain is built from TRBV29-1 and TRBJ1-2, with a weak D call TRBD1 (5 bases). Trimming took off 5 bases at V and 2 bases at J, with 18 bases between the two ends. The CDR3 covers 15 residues. The germline V gene encodes CDR1 SQVTM and CDR2 ANQGSEA. The CDR3 DNA sequence: TGCAGCGTTCCTACCATGCAGCGGGACAACTATGGCTACACCTTC. Its translation is CSVPTMQRDNYGYTF.

In this sample, this clonotype turned up many times. The chain employs TRBV20-1 and TRBJ2-7; TRBD2 matches at 7 bases. Trimming at V came to 6 bases and at J to 3 bases, leaving 8 bases not matched to a gene. Germline loops: CDR1 DFQATT, CDR2 SNEGSKA (reference sequence). The CDR3 spans 13 residues. The CDR3 DNA sequence: TGCAGTGCCACCCTAGCGGATAGCTACGAGCAGTACTTC. It specifies CSATLADSYEQYF.

The chain recombines TRBV28 with TRBJ1-4; D call uncertain. This CDR3 is 15 amino acids long. V lost 2 bases and J 4 bases, leaving 11 bases between the germline ends. Germline CDR1 reads MDHEN; CDR2 reads SYDVKM. CDR3 DNA sequence: TGTGCCAGCAGTTTAGCGTTGGGGTTTAATGAAAAACTGTTTTTT. Its protein product is CASSLALGFNEKLFF.

The chain links TRBV2 to TRBJ2-7; no clear D. Germline V CDR1 and CDR2: SNHLY, FYNNEI. There are 14 residues in the CDR3. The V and J ends lost 5 bases and 5 bases respectively, with 16 bases between them. CDR3 in DNA: TGTGCCAGCAGTCCGGTGGTGGGTGCCCACGAGCAGTACTTC. Its translation: CASSPVVGAHEQYF. Filled out from reference TRBV2 and TRBJ2-7, the complete variable domain reads EPEVTQTPSHQVTQMGQEVILRCVPISNHLYFYWYRQILGQKVEFLVSFYNNEISEKSEIFDDQFSVERPDGSNFTLKIRSTKLEDSAMYFCASSPVVGAHEQYFGPGTRLTVT.

The chain is built from TRBV11-1 and TRBJ2-5; tentatively, D is TRBD2 (6 bases). CDR3 size: 18 residues. Germline CDR1 reads SGHAT; CDR2 reads FQDESV (reference sequence). V was shortened by 3 bases and J by 1 base, with 21 bases between the two germline ends. The CDR3 region has the DNA TGTGCCAGCAGCTTGTTCGACTCCCGCGGGACTTTCCAAGAGACCCAGTACTTC. This encodes CASSLFDSRGTFQETQYF.

This clonotype occurred many times. The rearrangement links TRBV7-8 to TRBJ2-3; a possible D gene is TRBD1 (7 bases). The germline gives CDR1 SGHVS, CDR2 FQNEAQ. The CDR3 consists of 14 residues. V lost 4 bases and J lost 2, with 10 bases in between. CDR3 DNA sequence: TGTGCCAGCAGCTCCAGGGGGGACACAGATACGCAGTATTTT. It translates to CASSSRGDTDTQYF.

The chain combines TRBV10-3 with TRBJ2-7; 7 bases agree with TRBD2. The V and J ends lost 2 bases and 1 base, in that order; junction bases with no gene match: 8. Germline CDR1 is ENHRY and CDR2 is SYGVKD. CDR3 length equals 16 residues. CDR3 sequence reads: CAISEIAGPGSYEQYF. The CDR3 DNA reads TGTGCCATCAGTGAGATAGCGGGCCCGGGGTCCTACGAGCAGTACTTC.

As regards this clonotype: This likely comes from a read error, as the CDR3 has no conserved phenylalanine or tryptophan at its end. The chain employs TRBV4-2 and TRBJ1-1; D is perhaps TRBD1 (5 bases). The V end was cut by 3 bases, the J end by 2 bases, with 10 bases between. Germline V CDR1 and CDR2: LGHNA, YNFKEQ. The CDR3 contains 14 residues. CDR3 amino acids: CASSHTTANTEAFL. CDR3 DNA: TGTGCCAGCAGCCACACGACAGCCAACACTGAAGCTTTCCTT.

The rearrangement uses TRBV9 and TRBJ1-3; D remains unclear. Looked up from germline, CDR1 is SGDLS and CDR2 is YYNGEE. This CDR3 is built from 15 residues. V lost 0 bases to trimming and J lost 4 bases, with 11 bases between them. This CDR3 is CASSVEGLGGNTIYF. Written as DNA, the CDR3 is TGTGCCAGCAGCGTAGAAGGGTTGGGAGGAAACACCATATATTTT.